The clone carrying this T cell receptor (beta chain) was observed many times. As yet, its antigen is unknown. TCRdb reprocessed the 5' RACE reads via MiXCR and lists one record per CDR3 protein. The sample has 150,000 to 250,000 distinct CDR3 sequences; around 13% are singletons. This entry belongs to a study of CD8 T cells in ankylosing spondylitis. Study-level points and caveats: It appeared that ankylosing spondylitis blood was characterized by a TCR beta motif of about eight highly homologous variants. Disease-linked clones reportedly showed significant enrichment in matched ankylosing spondylitis synovial fluid.

Per germline, CDR1 LNHNV and CDR2 YYDKDF (reference sequence). V shed 0 bases and J 2 bases; nucleotides not matched to a gene: 9. The CDR3 runs 18 residues. The chain employs TRBV15 and TRBJ2-3; the match to TRBD2 covers 9 bases. Sequencing used blood, either unsorted or a sorted T cell fraction (not recorded which). The source of this sequence is a male donor with ankylosing spondylitis or in good health (not recorded which). The CDR3 spells CATSRDEGRLADTDTQYF. The CDR3 DNA sequence: TGTGCCACCAGCAGAGATGAGGGCCGACTAGCGGACACAGATACGCAGTATTTT. Full variable domain (rest looked up from reference TRBV15 and TRBJ2-3): DAMVIQNPRYQVTQFGKPVTLSCSQTLNHNVMYWYQQKSSQAPKLLFHYYDKDFNNEADTPDNFQSRRPNTSFCFLDIRSPGLGDTAMYLCATSRDEGRLADTDTQYFGPGTRLTVL.